These 18 T cell receptor beta chains were sequenced from one sample in a study of T cell responses to AZD1222 COVID-19 vaccine. Clones were sequenced by immunoSEQ multiplex PCR, and TCRdb holds only the in-frame ones, with some missing. The sample lists approximately 180,000 clones, around 87% occurring once. This specimen consisted of peripheral blood, obtained on day 0 of AZD1222 vaccination. The receptors derive from an adult in good health.

The rearrangement links TRBV12-3 or TRBV12-4 to TRBJ1-4; 7 bases line up with TRBD1. Trimming cost V 7 bases and J 8 bases; bases outside gene matches: 7. The CDR3 has 13 amino acids. The CDR3 region has the DNA TGTGCCAGCACTACCGGACAGGTCGAAAAACTGTTTTTT. This codes for CASTTGQVEKLFF.

This chain links TRBV6-5 with TRBJ2-3; TRBD2 matches at 8 bases. Germline values: CDR1 MNHEY, CDR2 SVGAGI. V was clipped by 6 bases and J by 0 bases; unmatched bases: 5. The CDR3 runs to 15 residues. CDR3 sequence: CASRKAGVSTDTQYF. The CDR3 coding sequence is TGTGCCAGCAGAAAAGCGGGAGTAAGCACAGATACGCAGTATTTT.

The CDR3 DNA sequence: TGTGCCAGCAGCAAAGGTGTTAGCGGGAGCGCCATGATAGAGACCCAGTACTTC. Encoded protein: CASSKGVSGSAMIETQYF. The chain uses TRBV21-1 and TRBJ2-5; TRBD2 is taken as the D call from the table, unchecked against the DNA. TRBV21-1 is recorded as a pseudogene. The CDR3 contains 18 residues.

The rearrangement uses TRBV7-8 and TRBJ2-2; D gene unclear. CDR1 is SGHVS, CDR2 FQNEAQ, per germline. CDR3 length: 16 residues. The V end lost 5 bases, the J end lost 0 bases, and 13 bases lay between the germline ends. CDR3 sequence reads: CASSPGYSTNTGELFF. CDR3 DNA: TGTGCCAGCAGCCCAGGTTACTCCACGAACACCGGGGAGCTGTTTTTT.

This clone was observed a handful of times. The J gene is TRBJ1-4, the V gene TRBV6-5, with D unresolved. Germline CDR1 MNHEY, CDR2 SVGAGI. The CDR3 spans 14 residues. V lost 2 bases and J lost 10, with 14 bases in between. Here the CDR3 DNA reads TGTGCCAGCAGTTACGGCTTCCTCGAGAGAAAACTGTTTTTT. Translation: CASSYGFLERKLFF.

J is TRBJ1-1 and V is TRBV29-1, with D unclear. CDR3 length: 12 residues. With 3 bases removed from V and 1 base from J, the gap between germline ends came to 6 bases. The germline CDR1 and CDR2 sequences are SQVTM and ANQGSEA. The CDR3 bases are TGCAGCGTTGACGTGGGGAACACTGAAGCTTTCTTT. It codes for CSVDVGNTEAFF.

V and J are TRBV7-2 and TRBJ2-2, with D possibly matching TRBD2 (6 bases). Germline CDR1 is SGHTA and CDR2 is FQGNSA. This CDR3 is 15 amino acids long. V lost 4 bases and J lost 1, with 10 bases in between. This CDR3 reads CASSSFSGNTGELFF. For the CDR3, the DNA is TGTGCCAGCAGCTCCTTTAGCGGGAACACCGGGGAGCTGTTTTTT.

This clone has more than one count but fewer than ten. V usage is TRBV13 and J usage is TRBJ1-3; D gene uncertain. V lost 6 bases and J 0 bases, leaving 9 bases between the germline ends. CDR1 is PRHDT, CDR2 FYEKMQ, per germline (reference sequence). This CDR3 has 14 residues. The DNA of the CDR3 is TGTGCCAGCAGTTCACTGTACTCTGGAAACACCATATATTTT. Its translation is CASSSLYSGNTIYF.

The V and J genes are TRBV10-3 and TRBJ2-7; 7 bases are shared with TRBD2. Trimming removed 0 bases from V and 3 bases from J; junction bases left unmatched: 11. CDR1 and CDR2 (germline): ENHRY, SYGVKD. The CDR3 totals 17 residues. CDR3 DNA: TGTGCCATCAGTGAGTCGACGGTTAGGGAGGGCGGCTACGAGCAGTACTTC. This gives the protein CAISESTVREGGYEQYF.

The chain links TRBV12-3 or TRBV12-4 to TRBJ1-2; D unresolved. The CDR3 sequence is 12 residues long. Trimming left V 3 bases short and J 8 bases short, with 10 bases between. CDR3 sequence (DNA): TGTGCCAGCAGTTTTGTTTCAGGCGGCTACACCTTC. Its protein is CASSFVSGGYTF.

The chain carries TRBV2 and TRBJ2-1, with D perhaps matching TRBD2 (6 bases). The CDR3 is 14 residues long. Germline lookup yields CDR1 SNHLY and CDR2 FYNNEI. Trimming removed 8 bases from V and 1 base from J, with 12 bases in between. CDR3 loop: CASRDGGSYNEQFF. Written as DNA, the CDR3 is TGTGCCAGCCGGGACGGGGGTTCCTACAATGAGCAGTTCTTC.

The J gene is TRBJ1-2, the V gene TRBV19, with TRBD1 matching over 9 bases. The CDR3 has 13 amino acids. J was trimmed by 6 bases and V by 11 bases; bases with no gene match: 10. CDR1 is LNHDA and CDR2 is SQIVND in the germline V gene (reference sequence). CDR3 in DNA: TGTGCCGCCAGGACAGGGGCCCAGGATGGCTACACCTTC. Translating gives CAARTGAQDGYTF.

The V call is TRBV19, the J call TRBJ1-2, with TRBD1 matching over 8 bases. Trimming took 7 bases from V and 8 from J; bases not matched to a gene: 9. Germline V CDR1 and CDR2: LNHDA, SQIVND (reference sequence). The CDR3 spans 13 residues. For the CDR3, the DNA is TGTGCCAGTACCATCCAGGGGGCGCAGGGCTACACCTTC. Its protein is CASTIQGAQGYTF. Filled out from reference TRBV19 and TRBJ1-2, the complete variable domain reads DGGITQSPKYLFRKEGQNVTLSCEQNLNHDAMYWYRQDPGQGLRLIYYSQIVNDFQKGDIAEGYSVSREKKESFPLTVTSAQKNPTAFYLCASTIQGAQGYTFGSGTRLTVV.

This clone was seen only once. The rearrangement uses TRBV11-2 and TRBJ2-5, with D perhaps given as TRBD1 or TRBD2 (5 bases each). The V end was cut by 1 base, the J end by 4 bases, with 16 bases between. Germline assignment: CDR1 SGHAT and CDR2 FQNNGV. The CDR3 runs to 16 residues. The CDR3 sequence: CASSLVGAAGGETQYF. CDR3 nucleotide sequence: TGTGCCAGCAGCTTAGTTGGGGCCGCTGGGGGAGAGACCCAGTACTTC.

CDR3 sequence: CASSRSRLLAGVPPETQYF. CDR3 nucleotides: TGCGCCAGCAGCCGAAGTCGATTACTAGCGGGAGTGCCCCCAGAGACCCAGTACTTC. The chain joins TRBV5-1 to TRBJ2-5; 11 nucleotides agree with TRBD2. After removal of 4 bases from V and 4 bases from J, the junction contained 18 bases not matched to a gene. Germline-derived CDR1 and CDR2 are SGHRS and YFSETQ. The CDR3 has 19 residues.

J is TRBJ2-7 and V is TRBV3-1 (or the pseudogene TRBV3-2), with 11 bases matching TRBD2. The ends lost 6 bases at V and 3 bases at J; junction bases unmatched: 4. In germline, CDR1 is LGHDT, CDR2 YNNKEL (reference sequence). CDR3 size: 14 residues. CDR3: CASSHGTSGYEQYF. CDR3 coding DNA: TGTGCCAGCAGTCACGGGACTAGCGGCTACGAGCAGTACTTC.

The V and J genes are TRBV2 and TRBJ2-1; 10 nucleotides match TRBD2. The CDR3 spans 14 residues. The V and J ends lost 2 bases and 12 bases, in that order; junction bases with no gene match: 7. Germline V lookup: CDR1 SNHLY, CDR2 FYNNEI. DNA for the CDR3: TGTGCCAGCAGTGAATTACTAGCGGGAAGAGGGCAGTTCTTC. The encoded protein is CASSELLAGRGQFF.

The V and J genes are TRBV5-1 and TRBJ2-3; TRBD2 agrees at 8 bases. Per the germline V gene, CDR1 is SGHRS and CDR2 is YFSETQ. V gave up 2 bases and J gave up 2 bases; unmatched junction bases: 4. The CDR3 spans 15 residues. The CDR3 spells CASSFGLAYTDTQYF. The DNA of the CDR3 is TGCGCCAGCAGCTTCGGACTAGCCTACACAGATACGCAGTATTTT.